This T cell receptor (beta chain) came from a study of cytomegalovirus exposure and HLA in healthy donors. The CDR3 runs 16 residues. Germline V gene data show CDR1 as SGHDT and CDR2 as YYEEEE. Deletions cut 0 bases from V and 0 bases from J, with 13 bases between. This clone was seen just once. Healthy bone marrow donors supplied every sample. The PCR made use of 60 Vbeta and 13 Jbeta primers. This table comes from immunoSEQ multiplex PCR, and its TCRdb copy is limited to in-frame clones, with some not included. This table holds about 130,000 clones, approximately 80% found once. This TCR was recovered from a woman aged 18-29 years in good health and CMV-seronegative. The sample taken for sequencing was PBMCs. This chain connects TRBV5-6 to TRBJ2-7; D unclear. This CDR3 reads CASSLVTQAHSYEQYF. The CDR3 DNA sequence: TGTGCCAGCAGCTTGGTTACGCAGGCCCACTCCTACGAGCAGTACTTC.